The next 15 T cell receptor beta chains were all read from a single sample in a study of cytomegalovirus exposure and HLA in healthy donors. The PCR had 60 Vbeta and 13 Jbeta primers. Using immunoSEQ multiplex PCR, the repertoire was profiled, and TCRdb retains in-frame clones only, with some absent. The table lists around 230,000 clones, more than 70% of them singletons. Specimen: PBMCs. These receptors all stem from a boy between 10 and 17 years old in good health and CMV-seronegative.

This CDR3 is CASSPGGLGENTEAFF. The CDR3 DNA reads as TGTGCCAGCAGCCCCGGGGGGCTGGGGGAGAACACTGAAGCTTTCTTT. V usage is TRBV5-4 and J usage is TRBJ1-1; D is possibly TRBD1 (6 bases). Per the germline V gene, CDR1 is SGHNT and CDR2 is YYREEE (reference sequence). The germline V and J ends were trimmed by 4 bases and 1 base, with 17 bases remaining between them. CDR3 length: 16 residues.

This clone has only a few counts. The chain uses TRBV27 and TRBJ2-7, with unresolved D. Germline V CDR1 and CDR2: MNHEY, SMNVEV (reference sequence). The CDR3 has 15 residues. Trimming took 4 bases from V and 0 from J, leaving 13 bases between them. The CDR3 loop is CASSSSAESSYEQYF. The CDR3 bases are TGTGCCAGCAGTTCTAGTGCGGAGAGCTCCTACGAGCAGTACTTC.

The gene calls are TRBV5-1 and TRBJ1-1, with a possible D match to TRBD1 (6 bases). The CDR3 totals 14 residues. Germline V lookup: CDR1 SGHRS, CDR2 YFSETQ. Trimming took off 3 bases at V and 0 bases at J, with 9 bases between the two ends. The CDR3 loop reads CASSSQGMNTEAFF. CDR3 sequence (DNA): TGCGCCAGCAGCTCACAGGGCATGAACACTGAAGCTTTCTTT.

The J gene is TRBJ2-3, the V gene TRBV4-1; D perhaps matches TRBD1 (6 bases). Trimming took off 3 bases at V and 4 bases at J, with 11 bases between the two ends. Germline V gene lookup returns CDR1 MGHRA and CDR2 YSYEKL. The CDR3 consists of 14 residues. DNA of the CDR3: TGCGCCAGCAGCCACCAGGGGTTTTCAGATACGCAGTATTTT. This translates into CASSHQGFSDTQYF.

The rearrangement uses TRBV4-2 and TRBJ2-3, with 9 nucleotides matching TRBD1. This CDR3 has 15 residues. J lost 9 bases, V lost 0 bases, and 7 bases had no gene match. The germline gives CDR1 LGHNA, CDR2 YNFKEQ. This CDR3 is CASSQETRTGETQYF. The CDR3 DNA follows: TGTGCCAGCAGCCAAGAAACCCGGACAGGGGAAACGCAGTATTTT.

The chain has TRBV5-8 and TRBJ1-4; 9 nucleotides align to TRBD1. Germline loops: CDR1 SGHTS, CDR2 YDEGEE. The CDR3 covers 14 residues. V dropped 4 bases and J dropped 8; count of bases not matched to a gene: 6. This chain's CDR3 is CASSLGQGDEKLFF. CDR3 coding DNA: TGTGCCAGCAGCCTGGGACAGGGCGACGAAAAACTGTTTTTT.

V gene TRBV7-2 combines with J gene TRBJ2-3; 14 bases line up with TRBD2. J was trimmed by 7 bases and V by 7 bases; bases with no gene match: 16. The germline V gene encodes CDR1 SGHTA and CDR2 FQGNSA. The CDR3 is 18 amino acids. In DNA form, the CDR3 reads TGTGCCAGCACTCTTAGAGGGGGACTAGCGGGAGAGCGATATACGCAGTATTTT. Its translation is CASTLRGGLAGERYTQYF. The whole variable domain, filled in from reference TRBV7-2 and TRBJ2-3, reads GAGVSQSPSNKVTEKGKDVELRCDPISGHTALYWYRQSLGQGLEFLIYFQGNSAPDKSGLPSDRFSAERTGGSVSTLTIQRTQQEDSAVYLCASTLRGGLAGERYTQYFGPGTRLTVL.

The rearrangement joins TRBV6-4 to TRBJ1-1; D call uncertain. V was clipped by 4 bases and J by 0 bases, with 15 bases between them. Germline CDR1 reads MRHNA; CDR2 reads SNTAGT. There are 16 residues in the CDR3. CDR3: CASSGGWRSMNTEAFF. CDR3 coding DNA: TGTGCCAGCAGTGGTGGGTGGAGGTCCATGAACACTGAAGCTTTCTTT.

The chain links TRBV7-3 to TRBJ1-2; possible D gene TRBD1, 6 bases. V gave up 5 bases and J gave up 8 bases, with 15 bases separating them. Germline lookup yields CDR1 SGHTA and CDR2 FQGTGA. The CDR3 covers 13 residues. CDR3 sequence reads: CASSTNQDSGYTF. The CDR3 DNA is TGTGCCAGCAGCACTAACCAGGACAGCGGCTACACCTTC.

J is TRBJ1-5 and V is TRBV5-5; D might be TRBD1 (6 bases). The V gene lost 0 bases and the J gene lost 4 bases, with 11 bases spanning the gap. The CDR3 has 15 amino acids. Germline V lookup: CDR1 SGHKS, CDR2 YYEKEE (reference sequence). The CDR3 loop is CASSLDRERNQPQHF. The CDR3 bases are TGTGCCAGCAGCTTGGACAGGGAACGGAATCAGCCCCAGCATTTT. The full variable domain, in which reference TRBV5-5 and TRBJ1-5 provide the parts outside the CDR3, is DAGVTQSPTHLIKTRGQQVTLRCSPISGHKSVSWYQQVLGQGPQFIFQYYEKEERGRGNFPDRFSARQFPNYSSELNVNALLLGDSALYLCASSLDRERNQPQHFGDGTRLSIL.

The V and J genes are TRBV7-9 and TRBJ2-1; D is perhaps TRBD2 (5 bases). This CDR3 region has 14 residues. Germline assignment: CDR1 SEHNR and CDR2 FQNEAQ (reference sequence). V lost 0 bases, J lost 9 bases, and 12 bases lay in between. This CDR3 reads CASSLAGRGGEQFF. The CDR3 DNA is TGTGCCAGCAGCTTAGCAGGGAGAGGTGGTGAGCAGTTCTTC.

This clone occurred a few times. The chain employs TRBV6-6 and TRBJ1-1; tentative D call: TRBD1 (6 bases). Trimming stripped 2 bases from V and 2 bases from J, with 15 bases between. Germline V gene sequence: CDR1 MNHNY, CDR2 SVGAGI (reference sequence). The CDR3 extends over 16 amino acids. DNA of the CDR3: TGTGCCAGCAGTTACCGCACCGGACAGCTTAACACTGAAGCTTTCTTT. It encodes CASSYRTGQLNTEAFF.

The rearrangement joins TRBV7-6 to TRBJ2-2; 10 bases match TRBD1. The V and J ends lost 5 bases and 5 bases, in that order; junction bases with no gene match: 8. From germline, CDR1 is SGHVS and CDR2 FNYEAQ. The CDR3 sequence is 16 residues long. CDR3 DNA sequence: TGTGCCAGCAGCCACGACAGGGGGCGGTGGACCGGGGAGCTGTTTTTT. Residues: CASSHDRGRWTGELFF. Full variable domain (outside the CDR3, taken from reference TRBV7-6 and TRBJ2-2): GAGVSQSPRYKVTKRGQDVALRCDPISGHVSLYWYRQALGQGPEFLTYFNYEAQQDKSGLPNDRFSAERPEGSISTLTIQRTEQRDSAMYRCASSHDRGRWTGELFFGEGSRLTVL.

DNA for the CDR3: TGTGCCAGCAGTTACACAGGGTTCGATCAGCCCCAGCATTTT. It yields the protein CASSYTGFDQPQHF. This chain links TRBV11-2 with TRBJ1-5; D is possibly TRBD1 (6 bases). This CDR3 comprises 14 residues. Germline lookup yields CDR1 SGHAT and CDR2 FQNNGV. V was clipped by 6 bases and J by 5 bases, with 14 bases between them.

The chain links TRBV4-1 to TRBJ2-1; TRBD2 agrees at 10 bases. Trimming cost V 1 base and J 7 bases; bases outside gene matches: 7. This CDR3 contains 16 residues. CDR1 is MGHRA, CDR2 YSYEKL, per germline. In nucleotides, the CDR3 is TGCGCCAGCAGCCAAGCTCCGGGACTAGCGAAGAATGAGCAGTTCTTC. Its translation: CASSQAPGLAKNEQFF.